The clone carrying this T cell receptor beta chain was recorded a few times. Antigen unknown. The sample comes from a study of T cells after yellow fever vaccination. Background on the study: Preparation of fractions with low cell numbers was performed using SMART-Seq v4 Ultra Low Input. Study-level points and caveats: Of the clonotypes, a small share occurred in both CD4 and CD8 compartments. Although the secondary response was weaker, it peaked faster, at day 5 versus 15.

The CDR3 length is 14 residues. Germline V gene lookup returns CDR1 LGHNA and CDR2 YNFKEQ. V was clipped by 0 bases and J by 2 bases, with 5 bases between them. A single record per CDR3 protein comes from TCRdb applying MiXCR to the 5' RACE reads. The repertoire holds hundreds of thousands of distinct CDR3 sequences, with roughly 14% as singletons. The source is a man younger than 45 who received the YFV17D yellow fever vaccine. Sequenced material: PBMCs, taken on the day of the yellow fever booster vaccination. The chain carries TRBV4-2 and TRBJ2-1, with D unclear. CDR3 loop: CASSQDIAYNEQFF. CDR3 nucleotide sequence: TGTGCCAGCAGCCAAGACATCGCCTACAATGAGCAGTTCTTC.